The present T cell receptor beta chain was sequenced within a study of CD8 T cells in Susac syndrome. High-throughput TCR beta sequencing covered peripheral CD8+ and CD4+ T cells. TEMRA cells were enriched by FACS, while CD8+ and CD4+ T cells were obtained through a negative isolation that was performed magnetically. With random hexamers, roughly 0.45 to 1 ug RNA was reverse transcribed. The method of amplification for TCR beta CDR3 was immunoSEQ multiplex PCR, covering 54 Vbeta and 13 Jbeta. TCRdb analysed the immunoSEQ multiplex PCR reads with MiXCR anew, one entry per CDR3 protein. The sample records 150,000 to 200,000 distinct CDR3 sequences, under 97% being singletons. Germline V lookup: CDR1 MDHEN, CDR2 SYDVKM. The length of the CDR3 is 14 residues. Trimming cost V 3 bases and J 6 bases, with 12 bases left between them.

Sequenced material: CD4+ T cells from PBMCs. The J gene is TRBJ1-5, the V gene TRBV28; D is unclear. The sequence came from a human donor with multiple sclerosis. The CDR3 nucleotides read TGTGCCAGCAGTTTTCGAGGAAACCGTCAGCCCCAGCATTTT. It specifies CASSFRGNRQPQHF.